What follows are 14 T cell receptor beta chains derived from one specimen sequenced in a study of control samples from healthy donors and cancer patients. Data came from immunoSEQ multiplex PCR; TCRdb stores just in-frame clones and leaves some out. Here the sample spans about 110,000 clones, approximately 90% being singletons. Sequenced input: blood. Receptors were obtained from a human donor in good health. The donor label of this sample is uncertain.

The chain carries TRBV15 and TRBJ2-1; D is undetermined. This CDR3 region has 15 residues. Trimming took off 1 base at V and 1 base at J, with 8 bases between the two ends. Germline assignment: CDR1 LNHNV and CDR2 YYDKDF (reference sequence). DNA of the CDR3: TGTGCCACCAGCAGAGGGAAGGAGTCCTACAATGAGCAGTTCTTC. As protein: CATSRGKESYNEQFF.

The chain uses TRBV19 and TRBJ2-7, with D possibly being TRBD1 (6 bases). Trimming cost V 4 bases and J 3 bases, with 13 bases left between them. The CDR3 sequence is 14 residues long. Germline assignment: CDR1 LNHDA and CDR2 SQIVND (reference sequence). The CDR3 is CASSTPGQYYEQYF. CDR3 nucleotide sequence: TGTGCCAGTAGTACTCCGGGACAATACTACGAGCAGTACTTC.

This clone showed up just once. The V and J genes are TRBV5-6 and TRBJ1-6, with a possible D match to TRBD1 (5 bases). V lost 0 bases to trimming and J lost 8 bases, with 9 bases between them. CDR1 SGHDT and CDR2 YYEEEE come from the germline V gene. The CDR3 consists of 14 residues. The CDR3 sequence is CASSLGDRDSPLHF. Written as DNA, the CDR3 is TGTGCCAGCAGCTTGGGGGACCGGGATTCACCCCTCCACTTT.

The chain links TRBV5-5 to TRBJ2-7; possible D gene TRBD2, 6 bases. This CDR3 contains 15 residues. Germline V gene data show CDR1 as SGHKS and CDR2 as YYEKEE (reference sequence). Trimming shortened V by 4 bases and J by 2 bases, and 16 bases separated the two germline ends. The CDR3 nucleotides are TGTGCCAGCAGCAACGGGGGTCAGGCCACCTACGAGCAGTACTTC. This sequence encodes CASSNGGQATYEQYF. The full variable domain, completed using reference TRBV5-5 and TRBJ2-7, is DAGVTQSPTHLIKTRGQQVTLRCSPISGHKSVSWYQQVLGQGPQFIFQYYEKEERGRGNFPDRFSARQFPNYSSELNVNALLLGDSALYLCASSNGGQATYEQYFGPGTRLTVT.

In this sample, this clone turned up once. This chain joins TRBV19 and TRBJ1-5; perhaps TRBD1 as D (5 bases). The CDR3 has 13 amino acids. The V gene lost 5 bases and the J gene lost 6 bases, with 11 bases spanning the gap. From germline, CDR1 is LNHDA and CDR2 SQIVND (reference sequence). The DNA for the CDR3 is TGTGCCAGTAGTGGGGGTAATCTTCAGCCCCAGCATTTT. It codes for CASSGGNLQPQHF. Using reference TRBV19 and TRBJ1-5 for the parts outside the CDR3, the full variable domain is DGGITQSPKYLFRKEGQNVTLSCEQNLNHDAMYWYRQDPGQGLRLIYYSQIVNDFQKGDIAEGYSVSREKKESFPLTVTSAQKNPTAFYLCASSGGNLQPQHFGDGTRLSIL.

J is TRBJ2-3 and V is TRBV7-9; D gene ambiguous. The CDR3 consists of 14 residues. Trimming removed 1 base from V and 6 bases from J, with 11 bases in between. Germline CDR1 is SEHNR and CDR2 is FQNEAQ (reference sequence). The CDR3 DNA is TGTGCCAGCAGCTTAGATACTTCGCTGGATACGCAGTATTTT. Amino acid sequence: CASSLDTSLDTQYF.

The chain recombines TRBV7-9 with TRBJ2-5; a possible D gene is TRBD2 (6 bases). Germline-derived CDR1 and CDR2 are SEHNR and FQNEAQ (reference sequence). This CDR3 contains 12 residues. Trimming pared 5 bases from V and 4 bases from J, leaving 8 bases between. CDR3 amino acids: CASSPGVETQYF. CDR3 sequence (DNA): TGTGCCAGCAGCCCGGGGGTAGAGACCCAGTACTTC.

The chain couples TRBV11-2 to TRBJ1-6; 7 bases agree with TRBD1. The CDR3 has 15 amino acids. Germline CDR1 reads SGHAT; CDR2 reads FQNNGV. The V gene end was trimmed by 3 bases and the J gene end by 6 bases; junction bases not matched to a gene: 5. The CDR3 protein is CASSLSGQTNSPLHF. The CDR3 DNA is TGTGCCAGCAGCTTGTCGGGACAGACTAATTCACCCCTCCACTTT.

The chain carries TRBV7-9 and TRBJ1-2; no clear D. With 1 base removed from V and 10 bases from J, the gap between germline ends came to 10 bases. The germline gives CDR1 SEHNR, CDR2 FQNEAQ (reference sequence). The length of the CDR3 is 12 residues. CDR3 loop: CASSLDERFYTF. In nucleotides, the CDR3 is TGTGCCAGCAGCTTAGATGAGCGGTTCTACACCTTC.

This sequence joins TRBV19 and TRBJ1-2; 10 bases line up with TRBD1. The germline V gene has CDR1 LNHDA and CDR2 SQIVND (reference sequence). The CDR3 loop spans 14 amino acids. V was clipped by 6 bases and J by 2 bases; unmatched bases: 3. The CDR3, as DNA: TGTGCCAGTAGGGGACAGGGGTCCAACTATGGCTACACCTTC. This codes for CASRGQGSNYGYTF.

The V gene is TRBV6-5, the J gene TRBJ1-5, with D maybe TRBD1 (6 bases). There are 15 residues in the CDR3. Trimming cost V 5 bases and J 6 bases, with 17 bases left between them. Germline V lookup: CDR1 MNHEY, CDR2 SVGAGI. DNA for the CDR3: TGTGCCAGCAGTCCCGCAGGACAAGGGGGTCAGCCCCAGCATTTT. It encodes CASSPAGQGGQPQHF.

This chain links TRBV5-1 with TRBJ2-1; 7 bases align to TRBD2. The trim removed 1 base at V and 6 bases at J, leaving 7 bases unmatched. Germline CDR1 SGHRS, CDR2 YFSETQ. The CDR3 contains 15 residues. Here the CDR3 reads CASSLQREGINEQFF. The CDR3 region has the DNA TGCGCCAGCAGCTTGCAGAGGGAGGGTATCAATGAGCAGTTCTTC.

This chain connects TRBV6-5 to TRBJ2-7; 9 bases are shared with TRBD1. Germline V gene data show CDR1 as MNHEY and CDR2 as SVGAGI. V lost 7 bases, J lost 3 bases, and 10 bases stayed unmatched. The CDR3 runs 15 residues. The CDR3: CASTQAGTGNYEQYF. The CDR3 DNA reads TGTGCCAGCACCCAAGCGGGGACAGGGAACTACGAGCAGTACTTC.

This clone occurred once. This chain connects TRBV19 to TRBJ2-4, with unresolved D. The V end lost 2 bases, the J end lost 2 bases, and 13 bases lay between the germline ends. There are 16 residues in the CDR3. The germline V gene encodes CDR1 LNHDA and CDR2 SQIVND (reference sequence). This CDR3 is CASSINLGPPKNIQYF. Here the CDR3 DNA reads TGTGCCAGTAGTATAAATTTAGGGCCCCCCAAAAACATTCAGTACTTC.